This TCR beta chain originates from a study of vaccination and CD4 T cells after COVID-19. About the study: Stimulation of the cells used overlapping spike peptide pools from SARS-CoV-2 and from the common cold coronaviruses HCoV-NL63, HCoV-OC43 and HCoV-229E.

CD4+ T cells that had been cultured provided DNA sequenced with the Oncomine TCR Beta short-read assay. Using its own MiXCR run on the PCR reads, TCRdb lists one record per CDR3 protein. Of 6,200 or so distinct CDR3 sequences listed, approximately 71% were seen once; the top ten hold more than 45%. As regards this clonotype: Its antigen remains unidentified.

Indicated treatment: approximately 11-day PBMC culture with coronavirus spike peptide pools or control peptides (ViraFEST assay). The trim removed 4 bases at V and 6 bases at J, leaving 11 bases unmatched. The CDR3 length is 16 residues. CDR1 MNHEY and CDR2 SMNVEV come from the germline V gene (reference sequence). The sample consisted of CD4+ T cells from blood, cultured in vitro. This clonotype was sampled from a human donor who had recovered from COVID-19. V and J are TRBV27 and TRBJ1-5; 8 positions match TRBD1. The DNA for the CDR3 is TGTGCCAGCAGTTCTCTCACAGGGGGTCTAGGTCAGCCCCAGCATTTT. Translation gives CASSSLTGGLGQPQHF.